The source of this T cell receptor beta chain is a study of monozygotic twins with inflammatory bowel disease. Study findings and constraints: There was no support for any single strong signal or clonotype associated with IBD.

Total RNA from whole blood was isolated with no T cell sorting. A template switching step added UMIs, each with a 6-nucleotide sample barcode. Reprocessing the 5' RACE reads, TCRdb reports a single entry for every CDR3 protein and omits DNA. This sample's table has 400,000 to 500,000 distinct CDR3 sequences. Details on this clonotype: Its specificity is not known.

Per the germline V gene, CDR1 is MNHEY and CDR2 is SMNVEV (reference sequence). The CDR3 is 14 amino acids. The V gene is TRBV27, the J gene TRBJ2-7; TCRdb's D gene call, TRBD1, goes unchecked for lack of DNA. Sequenced material: blood. This clonotype was sampled from a human donor with ulcerative colitis or Crohn's disease, or a healthy co-twin of an affected twin (not recorded which). Here the CDR3 reads CASSRQGGAYEQYF.